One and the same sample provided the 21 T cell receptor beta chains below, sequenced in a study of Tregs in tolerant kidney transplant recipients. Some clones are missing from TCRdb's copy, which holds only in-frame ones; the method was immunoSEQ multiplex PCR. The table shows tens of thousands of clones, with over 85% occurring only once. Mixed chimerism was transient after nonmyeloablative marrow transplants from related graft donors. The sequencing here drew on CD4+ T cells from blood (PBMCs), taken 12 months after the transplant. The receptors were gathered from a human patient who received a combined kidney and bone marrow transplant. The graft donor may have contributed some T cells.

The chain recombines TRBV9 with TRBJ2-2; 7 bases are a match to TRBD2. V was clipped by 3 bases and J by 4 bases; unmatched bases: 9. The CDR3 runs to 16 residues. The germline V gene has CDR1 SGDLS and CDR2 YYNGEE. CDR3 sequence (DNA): TGTGCCAGCAGCGAAGCGGAGGGGAGGGGCACCGGGGAGCTGTTTTTT. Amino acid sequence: CASSEAEGRGTGELFF.

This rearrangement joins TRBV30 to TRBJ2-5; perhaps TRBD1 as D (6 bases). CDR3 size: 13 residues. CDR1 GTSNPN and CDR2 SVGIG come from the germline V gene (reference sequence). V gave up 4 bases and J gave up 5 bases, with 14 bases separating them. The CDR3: CAWTQTGSETQYF. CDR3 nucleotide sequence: TGTGCCTGGACCCAAACAGGGAGTGAGACCCAGTACTTC.

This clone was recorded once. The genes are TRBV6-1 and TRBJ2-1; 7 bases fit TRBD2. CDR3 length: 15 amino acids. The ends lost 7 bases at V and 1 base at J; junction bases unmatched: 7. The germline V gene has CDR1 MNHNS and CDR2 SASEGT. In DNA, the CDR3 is TGTGCCAGCACCTCCTGGGGGGGATCCTACAATGAGCAGTTCTTC. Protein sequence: CASTSWGGSYNEQFF.

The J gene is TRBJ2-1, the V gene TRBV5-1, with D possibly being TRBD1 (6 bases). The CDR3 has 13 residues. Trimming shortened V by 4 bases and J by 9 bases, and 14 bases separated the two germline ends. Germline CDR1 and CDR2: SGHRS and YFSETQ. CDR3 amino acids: CASSQTGMGEQFF. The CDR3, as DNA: TGCGCCAGCAGCCAAACAGGGATGGGTGAGCAGTTCTTC.

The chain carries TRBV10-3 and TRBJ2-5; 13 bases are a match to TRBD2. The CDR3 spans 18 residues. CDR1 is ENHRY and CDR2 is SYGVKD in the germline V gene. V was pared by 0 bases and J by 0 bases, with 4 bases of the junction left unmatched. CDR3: CAISESWTSGSHQETQYF. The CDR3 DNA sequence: TGTGCCATCAGTGAGTCGTGGACTAGCGGGAGCCACCAAGAGACCCAGTACTTC.

CDR3 coding DNA: TGTGCCAGCAGTGAGTCGGGTGGCGGAAACACCATATATTTT. Translation gives CASSESGGGNTIYF. This chain links TRBV6-1 with TRBJ1-3; D ambiguous. Germline V gene lookup returns CDR1 MNHNS and CDR2 SASEGT. The CDR3 sequence is 14 residues long. The V end lost 3 bases, the J end lost 4 bases, and 10 bases lay between the germline ends.

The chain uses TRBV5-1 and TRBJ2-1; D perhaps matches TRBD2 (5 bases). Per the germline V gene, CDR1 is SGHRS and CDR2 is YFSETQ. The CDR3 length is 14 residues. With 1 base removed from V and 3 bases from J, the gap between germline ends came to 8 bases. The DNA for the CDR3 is TGCGCCAGCAGCTTGCGGGATGGCTACAATGAGCAGTTCTTC. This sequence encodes CASSLRDGYNEQFF.

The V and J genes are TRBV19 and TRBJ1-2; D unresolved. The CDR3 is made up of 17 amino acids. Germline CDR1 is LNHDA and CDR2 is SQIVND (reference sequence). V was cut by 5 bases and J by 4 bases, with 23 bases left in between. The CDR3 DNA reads TGTGCCAGTAGTGCCCGGGAGACAAATCGAAAGATCTATGGCTACACCTTC. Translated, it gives CASSARETNRKIYGYTF.

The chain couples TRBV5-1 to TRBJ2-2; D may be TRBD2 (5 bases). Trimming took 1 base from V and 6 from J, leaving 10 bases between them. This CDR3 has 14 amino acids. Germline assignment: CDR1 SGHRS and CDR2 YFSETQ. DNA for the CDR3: TGCGCCAGCAGCTTGTGGTCTAGCCCCGGGGAGCTGTTTTTT. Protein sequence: CASSLWSSPGELFF.

CDR3 nucleotide sequence: TGCGCCAGCAGCTCCTCTAGCTCCTACGAGCAGTACTTC. It yields the protein CASSSSSSYEQYF. The chain combines TRBV5-1 with TRBJ2-7; D not resolved. Trimming took off 3 bases at V and 0 bases at J, with 7 bases between the two ends. The CDR3 length is 13 residues. CDR1 and CDR2 from the germline V gene are SGHRS and YFSETQ.

CDR3 in amino acids: CASSLRTSGGFLSYNEQFF. CDR3 DNA: TGCGCCAGCAGCCTACGGACTAGCGGGGGGTTCCTCTCCTACAATGAGCAGTTCTTC. The chain recombines TRBV4-1 with TRBJ2-1; 14 bases line up with TRBD2. The CDR3 has 19 amino acids. V shed 4 bases and J 0 bases; nucleotides not matched to a gene: 8. The germline gives CDR1 MGHRA, CDR2 YSYEKL.

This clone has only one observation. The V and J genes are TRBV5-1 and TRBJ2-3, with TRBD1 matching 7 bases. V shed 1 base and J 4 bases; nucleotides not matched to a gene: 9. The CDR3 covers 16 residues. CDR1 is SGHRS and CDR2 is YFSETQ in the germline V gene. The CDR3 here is CASSLYPGQISDTQYF. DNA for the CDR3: TGCGCCAGCAGCTTGTACCCGGGACAGATCTCAGATACGCAGTATTTT.

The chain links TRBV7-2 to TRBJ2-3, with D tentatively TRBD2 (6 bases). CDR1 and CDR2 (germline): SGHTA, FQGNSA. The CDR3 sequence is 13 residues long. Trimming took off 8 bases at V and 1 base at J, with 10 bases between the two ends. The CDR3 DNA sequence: TGTGCCAGCCTCGCTAGCGGCACAGATACGCAGTATTTT. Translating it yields CASLASGTDTQYF.

CDR3 nucleotide sequence: TGTGCCAGCAGTTTAGGACTAGCGGGGGGGATAGAGACCCAGTACTTC. This translates into CASSLGLAGGIETQYF. The rearrangement uses TRBV7-3 and TRBJ2-5, with TRBD2 identical over 15 bases. CDR1 is SGHTA and CDR2 is FQGTGA in the germline V gene. The trim removed 6 bases at V and 4 bases at J, leaving 6 bases unmatched. The CDR3 sequence is 16 residues long.

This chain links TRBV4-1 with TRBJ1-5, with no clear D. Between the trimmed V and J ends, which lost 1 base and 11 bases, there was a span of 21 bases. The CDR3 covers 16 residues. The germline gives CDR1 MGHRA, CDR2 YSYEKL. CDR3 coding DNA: TGCGCCAGCAGCCAAGGGAGGACCCCTCCATATTTTGCCCAGCATTTT. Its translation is CASSQGRTPPYFAQHF.

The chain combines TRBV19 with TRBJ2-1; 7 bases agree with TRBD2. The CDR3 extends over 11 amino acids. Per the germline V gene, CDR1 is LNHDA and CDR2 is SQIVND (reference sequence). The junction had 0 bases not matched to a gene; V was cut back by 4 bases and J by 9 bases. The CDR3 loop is CASSRGGEQFF. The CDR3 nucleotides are TGTGCCAGTAGTAGGGGGGGTGAGCAGTTCTTC. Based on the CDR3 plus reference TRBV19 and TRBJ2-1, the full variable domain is DGGITQSPKYLFRKEGQNVTLSCEQNLNHDAMYWYRQDPGQGLRLIYYSQIVNDFQKGDIAEGYSVSREKKESFPLTVTSAQKNPTAFYLCASSRGGEQFFGPGTRLTVL.

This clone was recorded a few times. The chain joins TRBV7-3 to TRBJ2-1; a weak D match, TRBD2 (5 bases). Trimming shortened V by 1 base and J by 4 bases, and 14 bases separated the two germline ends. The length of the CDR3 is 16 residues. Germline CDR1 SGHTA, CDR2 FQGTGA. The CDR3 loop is CASSLMRASGYNEQFF. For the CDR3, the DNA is TGTGCCAGCAGCTTAATGCGGGCTAGTGGGTACAATGAGCAGTTCTTC.

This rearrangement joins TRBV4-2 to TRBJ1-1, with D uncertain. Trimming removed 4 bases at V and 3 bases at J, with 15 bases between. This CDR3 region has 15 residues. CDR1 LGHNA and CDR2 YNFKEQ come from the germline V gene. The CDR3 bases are TGTGCCAGCAGCCTTTCCCGCCCACGGGACACTGAAGCTTTCTTT. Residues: CASSLSRPRDTEAFF.

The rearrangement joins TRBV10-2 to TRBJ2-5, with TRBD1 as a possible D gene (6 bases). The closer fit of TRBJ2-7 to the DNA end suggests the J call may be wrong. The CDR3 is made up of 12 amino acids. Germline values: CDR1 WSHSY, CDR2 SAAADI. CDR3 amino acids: CASSPQGYEQYF. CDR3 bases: TGCGCCAGCAGTCCACAGGGTTACGAGCAGTACTTC.

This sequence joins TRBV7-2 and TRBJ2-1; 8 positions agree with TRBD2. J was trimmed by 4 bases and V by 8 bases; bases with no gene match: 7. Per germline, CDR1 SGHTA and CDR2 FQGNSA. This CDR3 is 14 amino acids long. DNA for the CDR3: TGTGCCAGCGGAAGGACTAGCAGATACAATGAGCAGTTCTTC. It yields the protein CASGRTSRYNEQFF.

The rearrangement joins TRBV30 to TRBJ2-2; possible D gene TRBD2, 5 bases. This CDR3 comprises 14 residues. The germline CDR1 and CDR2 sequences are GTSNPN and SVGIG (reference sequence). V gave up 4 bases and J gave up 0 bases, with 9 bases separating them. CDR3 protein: CAWMGEPNTGELFF. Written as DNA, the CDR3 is TGTGCCTGGATGGGAGAACCGAACACCGGGGAGCTGTTTTTT. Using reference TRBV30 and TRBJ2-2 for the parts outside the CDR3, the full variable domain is SQTIHQWPATLVQPVGSPLSLECTVEGTSNPNLYWYRQAAGRGLQLLFYSVGIGQISSEVPQNLSASRPQDRQFILSSKKLLLSDSGFYLCAWMGEPNTGELFFGEGSRLTVL.